The 16 T cell receptor beta chains below come from one sample, sequenced in a study of CXCR3-negative and CXCR3-positive naive CD8 T cells. Whole-study results and caveats: Compared with CXCR3-negative naive cells, CXCR3-positive naive cells showed more hydrophobic TRB CDR3s.

Their antigens are not known. The study made its TRB cDNA libraries by 5' RACE, adding UMI labels. From the 5' RACE reads, TCRdb lists one entry per CDR3 protein and no DNA. This repertoire includes around 140,000 distinct CDR3 sequences. The sample comprised naive CXCR3+ CD8+ T cells from blood. Indicated subset: CD45RO-CCR7+CD27+CD95- naive CD8+ T cells expressing CXCR3 (TNR3+). Receptor source: a human donor in good health. Some clones in this sample may be carry-over from other donors' samples.

The J gene is TRBJ2-2, the V gene TRBV10-3. CDR1 is ENHRY, CDR2 SYGVKD, per germline. CDR3 length: 14 residues. The chain's CDR3 is CAISGARSTGELFF.

This CDR3 reads CSVRESGRYEQFF. V and J are TRBV29-1 and TRBJ2-1; TCRdb's D call of TRBD2 is untestable without DNA. The CDR3 sequence is 13 residues long. Per the germline V gene, CDR1 is SQVTM and CDR2 is ANQGSEA.

The CDR3 reads CASLHDYEQFF. The rearrangement uses TRBV18 and TRBJ2-1. CDR3 length equals 11 residues. CDR1 is KGHSH and CDR2 is LQKENI in the germline V gene.

The chain has TRBV2 and TRBJ2-7; there is no DNA to check the TCRdb D call of TRBD1. Germline-derived CDR1 and CDR2 are SNHLY and FYNNEI. The CDR3 runs 14 residues. CDR3 amino acids: CASSEGTLPYEQYF.

The V gene is TRBV29-1, the J gene TRBJ2-7; the D gene TCRdb calls, TRBD1, cannot be checked with no DNA. The CDR3 is 12 residues long. Per germline, CDR1 SQVTM and CDR2 ANQGSEA. The CDR3 loop is CSARDKFYEQYF.

V usage is TRBV5-6 and J usage is TRBJ2-3; the D gene TCRdb calls, TRBD2, cannot be checked with no DNA. CDR3 size: 19 residues. CDR1 and CDR2 (germline): SGHDT, YYEEEE. CDR3: CASSWGAPGPSHGADTQYF.

This chain uses TRBV7-9 with TRBJ2-3; TCRdb selects TRBD1, and the lack of DNA leaves this call unchecked. Germline-derived CDR1 and CDR2 are SEHNR and FQNEAQ (reference sequence). The CDR3 length is 16 residues. This CDR3 is CASRSRRSDEADTQYF.

The chain has TRBV6-5 and TRBJ1-2. CDR3 length: 12 amino acids. CDR1 is MNHEY and CDR2 is SVGAGI in the germline V gene. The CDR3 protein is CASSSPNYGYTF.

V and J are TRBV5-6 and TRBJ2-7; TCRdb selects TRBD2, and the lack of DNA leaves this call unchecked. The CDR3 covers 16 residues. Germline V gives CDR1 SGHDT, CDR2 YYEEEE. CDR3 amino acids: CASRFGLADTDYEQYF.

The chain recombines TRBV20-1 with TRBJ2-2; there is no DNA to check the TCRdb D call of TRBD1. This CDR3 is 13 amino acids long. In germline, CDR1 is DFQATT, CDR2 SNEGSKA (reference sequence). The CDR3 loop reads CSAGTDYTGELFF.

The chain uses TRBV28 and TRBJ2-7. The CDR3 runs to 14 residues. The germline gives CDR1 MDHEN, CDR2 SYDVKM. CDR3 region: CASSLTGSSYEQYF.

V gene TRBV29-1 combines with J gene TRBJ2-7; no DNA is available, so the TRBD1 call from TCRdb remains unchecked. This CDR3 comprises 13 residues. From germline, CDR1 is SQVTM and CDR2 ANQGSEA. CDR3 loop: CSAQQGPSYEQYF.

The chain's CDR3 is CASSLGRTVMNTEAFF. The rearrangement links TRBV7-8 to TRBJ1-1; the TCRdb D gene call, TRBD1, has no DNA to confirm it. The germline V gene has CDR1 SGHVS and CDR2 FQNEAQ. This CDR3 is 16 amino acids long.

CDR3 sequence reads: CASMRTGFQETQYF. The chain links TRBV28 to TRBJ2-5. The CDR3 sequence is 14 residues long. CDR1 and CDR2 from the germline V gene are MDHEN and SYDVKM.

The genes are TRBV28 and TRBJ2-3; TCRdb's D call, TRBD1, is unchecked because there is no DNA. The CDR3 runs to 16 residues. Germline lookup yields CDR1 MDHEN and CDR2 SYDVKM. CDR3 sequence: CASSLGAGGRTDTQYF.

The chain links TRBV7-8 to TRBJ2-1; TCRdb reports TRBD2, a call that lacks DNA to check it against. CDR3 length: 14 residues. Germline V lookup: CDR1 SGHVS, CDR2 FQNEAQ. The CDR3 reads CASSSTSGNNEQFF.